This is a list of T cell receptor beta chains from one sample in a study of circulating and synovial CD4+ cells in juvenile arthritis. Only in-frame clones appear in the TCRdb table, and some are missing; sequencing was by immunoSEQ multiplex PCR. Of around 16,000 clones in the sample, approximately 89% were seen once. Sample: CD4+ T cells from blood. The source is a human donor with juvenile idiopathic arthritis. Both conserved end residues are trimmed from each CDR3.

v_call,cdr3_length,j_call,cdr3_aa
TRBV4-2,16,TRBJ2-3,ASSRLLAGGSSTDTQY
TRBV6-6,14,TRBJ1-2,ASRPSYDSRTYGYT
TRBV7-2,11,TRBJ2-1,ASSLARRLEQF
TRBV18,14,TRBJ1-1,ASSPAGGLGGTEAF
TRBV15,11,TRBJ2-7,ATSRDYRYEQY
TRBV9,12,TRBJ1-1,ASSVAPRDTEAF
TRBV12-5,13,TRBJ2-4,ASGLEGVSKNIQY
TRBV19,14,TRBJ2-3,ATRTGLRFPTDTQY
TRBV11-3,17,TRBJ2-1,ASSLGGLAGLSSYNEQF
TRBV7-9,13,TRBJ1-3,ASRQTAGSGNTIY
TRBV7-2,11,TRBJ1-5,ASSLDRGQPQH
TRBV19,11,TRBJ1-2,ASSYDSFYGYT
TRBV4-3,12,TRBJ1-1,ASSQGQGGTEAF
TRBV25-1,13,TRBJ2-1,ASSEYKGQRNEQF
TRBV7-9,15,TRBJ2-7,ASSRPGTGSGSYEQY
TRBV30,10,TRBJ1-4,AWDGSIGKLF
TRBV5-1,11,TRBJ1-1,ASSPVLNTEAF
TRBV7-9,14,TRBJ2-1,ASTKSRGRATDEQF
TRBV9,12,TRBJ2-1,ASSSQDGGNEQF
TRBV5-3,14,TRBJ1-3,ARSLPGQGVRNTIY
TRBV7-6,12,TRBJ1-3,ASSSPGMGNTIY
TRBV18,14,TRBJ1-5,ASSPDRPSGNQPQH
TRBV29-1,12,TRBJ2-6,SVDQGAGANVLT
TRBV9,13,TRBJ2-3,ASSVGQGSTDTQY
TRBV30,9,TRBJ2-1,AWSLRQEQF
TRBV9,12,TRBJ2-2,ASSQTPQGGELF
TRBV10-2,16,TRBJ2-7,ASSRVSSGGTGSYEQY
TRBV14,13,TRBJ2-3,ASSQQRGSTDTQY
TRBV7-2,10,NA,ASSVDSDEQY
TRBV19,12,TRBJ1-2,ASTYRARNYGYT
TRBV30,9,TRBJ1-2,AWTQNYGYT
TRBV5-5,14,TRBJ2-3,ASSLGAGWLADTQY
TRBV2,11,TRBJ1-4,ASSVTPTGTGL
TRBV29-1,11,TRBJ1-2,SAQTTGGNGYT
TRBV2,13,TRBJ2-1,ASSSDRGGFNEQF
TRBV7-9,11,TRBJ1-1,ASSLDEGTEAF
TRBV4-3,15,TRBJ2-3,ASSQDLLAGVADTQY
TRBV2,11,TRBJ1-2,ASQEQAEYGYT
TRBV30,12,TRBJ1-2,AWSPTGGDYGYT
TRBV2,14,TRBJ2-3,ASGLTSGGSTDTQY
TRBV18,14,TRBJ2-5,ASSPPSRGPSETQY
TRBV28,10,TRBJ2-5,ASSSVQETQY
TRBV7-2,13,TRBJ2-1,ASSRQGASYNEQF
TRBV21-1,15,TRBJ1-1,ASSLNRLEPNDTEAF
TRBV2,13,TRBJ2-7,ASSGQTGVRYEQY
TRBV6-6,12,TRBJ1-5,ASSYGQGNQPQH
TRBV5-1,12,TRBJ1-3,ASSFTSSGNTIY
TRBV7-3,13,TRBJ2-1,ASSLLGGRANEQF
TRBV14,11,TRBJ2-7,ASSQERYYEQY
TRBV6-1,11,TRBJ1-2,ASRGDRSYGYT
TRBV6-6,8,TRBJ1-2,ASSFTTST